What follows describes a single T cell receptor (beta chain). What it binds is not known. This sample is part of a study of radiation and T cells in renal cell carcinoma. Sequencing used immunoSEQ multiplex PCR; TCRdb keeps in-frame clones, though not all of them. The sample has tens of thousands of clones; 81% are singletons. The study, taken as a whole, reports: Top tumor clonotypes rose in blood 2 weeks post-radiation, then contracted.

Time point defined: blood 2 weeks post-SBRT. Treatment given: 15 Gy SBRT to primary tumor, nephrectomy 4 weeks later. After SBRT, blood was collected at 2 and 4 weeks, plus baseline. Clear cell pathology was present in this patient's renal cell carcinoma. The germline V gene encodes CDR1 LNHDA and CDR2 SQIVND (reference sequence). Trimming at V came to 7 bases and at J to 7 bases, leaving 11 bases not matched to a gene. This CDR3 comprises 14 residues. This sequence was found in a man in his sixties with renal cell carcinoma. The chain uses TRBV19 and TRBJ1-2; 8 nucleotides align to TRBD1. The material was blood, obtained from a patient whose treatment included radiotherapy and nephrectomy. The CDR3 sequence is CASNPRQGRGGYTF. CDR3 coding DNA: TGTGCCAGTAACCCCAGACAGGGGAGGGGTGGCTACACCTTC.